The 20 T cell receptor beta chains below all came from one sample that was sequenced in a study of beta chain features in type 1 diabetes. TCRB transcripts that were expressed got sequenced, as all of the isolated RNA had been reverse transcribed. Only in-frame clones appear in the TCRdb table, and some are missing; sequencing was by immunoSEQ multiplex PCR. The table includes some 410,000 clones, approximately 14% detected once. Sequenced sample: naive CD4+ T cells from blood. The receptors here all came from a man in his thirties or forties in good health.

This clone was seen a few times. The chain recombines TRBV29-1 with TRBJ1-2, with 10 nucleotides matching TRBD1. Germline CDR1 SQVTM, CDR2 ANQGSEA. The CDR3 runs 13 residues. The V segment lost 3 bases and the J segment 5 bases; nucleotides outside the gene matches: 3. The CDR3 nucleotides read TGCAGCGTTGAGAAGGGACAGGGGTATGGCTACACCTTC. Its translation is CSVEKGQGYGYTF.

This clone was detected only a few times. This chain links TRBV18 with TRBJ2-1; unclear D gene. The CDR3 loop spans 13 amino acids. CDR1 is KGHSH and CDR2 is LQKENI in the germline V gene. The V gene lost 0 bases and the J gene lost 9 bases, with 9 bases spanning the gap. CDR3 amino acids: CASSPPLFSEQFF. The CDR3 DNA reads TGTGCCAGCTCACCACCATTGTTCTCTGAGCAGTTCTTC.

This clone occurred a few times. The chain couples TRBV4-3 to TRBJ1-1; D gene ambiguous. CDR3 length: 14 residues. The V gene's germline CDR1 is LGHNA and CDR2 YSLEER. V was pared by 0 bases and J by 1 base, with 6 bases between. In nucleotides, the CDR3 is TGCGCCAGCAGCCAAGAATGGGGGAACACTGAAGCTTTCTTT. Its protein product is CASSQEWGNTEAFF.

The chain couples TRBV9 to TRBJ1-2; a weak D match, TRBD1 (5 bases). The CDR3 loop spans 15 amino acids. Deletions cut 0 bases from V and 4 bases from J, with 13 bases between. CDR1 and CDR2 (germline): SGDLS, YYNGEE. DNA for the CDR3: TGTGCCAGCAGCGTAGAGGGCCAGGGTTCCTATGGCTACACCTTC. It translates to CASSVEGQGSYGYTF.

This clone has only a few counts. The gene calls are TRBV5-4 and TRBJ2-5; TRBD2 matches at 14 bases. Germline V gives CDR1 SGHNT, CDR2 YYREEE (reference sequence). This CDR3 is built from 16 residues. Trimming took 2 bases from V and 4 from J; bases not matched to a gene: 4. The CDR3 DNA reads TGTGCCAGCAGCTTTCGACTAGCGGGGGGGTCAGAGACCCAGTACTTC. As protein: CASSFRLAGGSETQYF. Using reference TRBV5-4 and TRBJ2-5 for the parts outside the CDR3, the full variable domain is ETGVTQSPTHLIKTRGQQVTLRCSSQSGHNTVSWYQQALGQGPQFIFQYYREEENGRGNFPPRFSGLQFPNYSSELNVNALELDDSALYLCASSFRLAGGSETQYFGPGTRLLVL.

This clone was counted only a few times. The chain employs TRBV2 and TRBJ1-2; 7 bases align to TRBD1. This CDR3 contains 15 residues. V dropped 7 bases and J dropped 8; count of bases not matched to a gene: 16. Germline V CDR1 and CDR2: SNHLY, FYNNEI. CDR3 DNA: TGTGCCAGCAAGGAAGGCCTGGACAGGCTGAAGGGCTACACCTTC. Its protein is CASKEGLDRLKGYTF.

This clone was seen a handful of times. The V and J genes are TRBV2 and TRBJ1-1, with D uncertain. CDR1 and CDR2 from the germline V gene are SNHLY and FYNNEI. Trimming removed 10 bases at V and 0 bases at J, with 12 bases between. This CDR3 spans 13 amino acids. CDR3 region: CANMRTVNTEAFF. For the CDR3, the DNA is TGTGCCAACATGCGAACGGTGAACACTGAAGCTTTCTTT.

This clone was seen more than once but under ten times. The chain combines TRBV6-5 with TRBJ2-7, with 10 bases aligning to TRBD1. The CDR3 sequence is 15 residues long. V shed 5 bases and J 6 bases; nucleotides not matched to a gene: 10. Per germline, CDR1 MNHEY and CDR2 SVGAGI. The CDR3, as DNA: TGTGCCAGCAGTCCTACCGGGACAGGGGCCAGCGAGCAGTACGTC. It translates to CASSPTGTGASEQYV.

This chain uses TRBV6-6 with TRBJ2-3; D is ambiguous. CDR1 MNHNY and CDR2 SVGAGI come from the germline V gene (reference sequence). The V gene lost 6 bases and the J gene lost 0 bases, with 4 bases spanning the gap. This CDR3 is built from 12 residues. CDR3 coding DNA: TGTGCCAGCAGCGAGAGCACAGATACGCAGTATTTT. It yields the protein CASSESTDTQYF.

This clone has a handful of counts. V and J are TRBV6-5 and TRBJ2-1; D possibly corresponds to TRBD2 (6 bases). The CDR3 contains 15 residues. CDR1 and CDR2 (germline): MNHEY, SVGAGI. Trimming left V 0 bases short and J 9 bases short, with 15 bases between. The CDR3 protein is CASSYSLGGEVEQFF. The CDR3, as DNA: TGTGCCAGCAGTTACTCACTAGGAGGGGAGGTTGAGCAGTTCTTC.

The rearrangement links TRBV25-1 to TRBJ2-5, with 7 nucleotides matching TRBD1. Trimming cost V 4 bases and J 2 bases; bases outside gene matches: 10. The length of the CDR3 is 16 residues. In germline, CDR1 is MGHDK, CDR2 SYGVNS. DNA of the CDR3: TGTGCCAGCAGTGGGACAGGAGAAACCCCACAAGAGACCCAGTACTTC. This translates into CASSGTGETPQETQYF.

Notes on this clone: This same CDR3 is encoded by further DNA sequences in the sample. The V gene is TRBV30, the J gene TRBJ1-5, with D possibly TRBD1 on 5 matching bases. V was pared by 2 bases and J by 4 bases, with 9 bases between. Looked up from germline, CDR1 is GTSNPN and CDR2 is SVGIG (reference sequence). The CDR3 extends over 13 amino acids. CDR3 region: CAWSPGGNQPQHF. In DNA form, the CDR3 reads TGTGCCTGGAGTCCTGGGGGAAATCAGCCCCAGCATTTT.

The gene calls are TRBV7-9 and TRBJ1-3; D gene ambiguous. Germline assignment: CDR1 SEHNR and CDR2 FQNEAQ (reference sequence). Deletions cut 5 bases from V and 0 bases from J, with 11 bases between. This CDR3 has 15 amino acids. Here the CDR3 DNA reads TGTGCCAGCAGCCCCACCATAAGCTCTGGAAACACCATATATTTT. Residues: CASSPTISSGNTIYF.

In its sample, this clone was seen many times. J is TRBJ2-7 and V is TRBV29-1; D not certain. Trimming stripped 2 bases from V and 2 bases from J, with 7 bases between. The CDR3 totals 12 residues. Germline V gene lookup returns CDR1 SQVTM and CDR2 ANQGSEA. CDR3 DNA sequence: TGCAGCGTTGAATCCCTGACCTACGAGCAGTACGTC. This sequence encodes CSVESLTYEQYV.

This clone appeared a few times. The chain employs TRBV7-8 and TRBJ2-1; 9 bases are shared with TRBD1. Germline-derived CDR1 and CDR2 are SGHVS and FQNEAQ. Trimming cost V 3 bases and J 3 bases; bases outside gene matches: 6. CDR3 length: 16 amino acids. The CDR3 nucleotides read TGTGCCAGCAGCTTTTTGGGACAGGGCGACTACAATGAGCAGTTCTTC. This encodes CASSFLGQGDYNEQFF.

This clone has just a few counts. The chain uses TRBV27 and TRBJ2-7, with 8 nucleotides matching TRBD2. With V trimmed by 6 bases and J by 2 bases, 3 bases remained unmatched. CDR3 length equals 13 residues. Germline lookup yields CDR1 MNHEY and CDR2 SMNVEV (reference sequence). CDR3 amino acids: CASRRAGAYEQYF. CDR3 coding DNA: TGTGCCAGCAGACGAGCGGGGGCCTACGAGCAGTACTTC.

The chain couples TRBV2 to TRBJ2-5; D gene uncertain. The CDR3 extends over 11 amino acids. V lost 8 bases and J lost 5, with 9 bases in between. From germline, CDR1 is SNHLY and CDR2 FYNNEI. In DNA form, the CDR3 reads TGTGCCAGCGGTAGAGATGAGACCCAGTACTTC. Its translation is CASGRDETQYF.

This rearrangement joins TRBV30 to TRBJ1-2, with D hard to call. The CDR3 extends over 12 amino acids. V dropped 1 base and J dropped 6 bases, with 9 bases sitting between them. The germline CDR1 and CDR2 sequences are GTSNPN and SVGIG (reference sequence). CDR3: CAWSERFNGYTF. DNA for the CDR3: TGTGCCTGGAGTGAAAGGTTTAATGGCTACACCTTC. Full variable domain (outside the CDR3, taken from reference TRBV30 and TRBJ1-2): SQTIHQWPATLVQPVGSPLSLECTVEGTSNPNLYWYRQAAGRGLQLLFYSVGIGQISSEVPQNLSASRPQDRQFILSSKKLLLSDSGFYLCAWSERFNGYTFGSGTRLTVV.

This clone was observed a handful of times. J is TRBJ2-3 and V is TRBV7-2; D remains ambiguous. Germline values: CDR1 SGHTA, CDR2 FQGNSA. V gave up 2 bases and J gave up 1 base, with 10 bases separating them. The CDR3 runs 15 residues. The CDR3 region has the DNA TGTGCCAGCAGCTTATTCGGCGGTGGCACAGATACGCAGTATTTT. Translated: CASSLFGGGTDTQYF. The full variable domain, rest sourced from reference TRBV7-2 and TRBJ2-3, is GAGVSQSPSNKVTEKGKDVELRCDPISGHTALYWYRQSLGQGLEFLIYFQGNSAPDKSGLPSDRFSAERTGGSVSTLTIQRTQQEDSAVYLCASSLFGGGTDTQYFGPGTRLTVL.

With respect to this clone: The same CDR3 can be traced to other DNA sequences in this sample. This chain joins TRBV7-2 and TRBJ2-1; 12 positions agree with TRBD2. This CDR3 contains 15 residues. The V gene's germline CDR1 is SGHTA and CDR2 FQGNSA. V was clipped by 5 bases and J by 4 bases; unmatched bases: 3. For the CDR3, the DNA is TGTGCCAGCAGCCCCGGACTAGCGGGATACAATGAGCAGTTCTTC. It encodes CASSPGLAGYNEQFF. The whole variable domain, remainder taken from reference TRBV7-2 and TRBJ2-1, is GAGVSQSPSNKVTEKGKDVELRCDPISGHTALYWYRQSLGQGLEFLIYFQGNSAPDKSGLPSDRFSAERTGGSVSTLTIQRTQQEDSAVYLCASSPGLAGYNEQFFGPGTRLTVL.